The 32 T cell receptor beta chains presented below share a single source sample, sequenced in a study of blood T cell repertoires in COVID-19 (dated by TCRdb to 2019 to 2021). The library was generated by the immunoSEQ multiplex PCR assay. This is the immuneACCESS table as TCRdb keeps it, with only in-frame sequences that have V and J called. A part of the clones is gone; compared with another copy, unresolved V genes explain less than half, and the rest is unexplained. This sample holds about 380,000 clones; about 87% were observed only once. The top ten constitute 1.3% of the sample. The specimen sequenced was PBMCs or T cells enriched from blood (not recorded which). The receptors were sampled from a man younger than 40 who had recovered from COVID-19.

The chain couples TRBV3-1 (or the pseudogene TRBV3-2) to TRBJ2-3; 9 bases are a match to TRBD2. The germline V gene encodes CDR1 LGHDT and CDR2 YNNKEL (reference sequence). The CDR3 spans 16 residues. V was clipped by 2 bases and J by 6 bases; unmatched bases: 9. Written as DNA, the CDR3 is TGTGCCAGCAGCCAATTGAGGCGGGGGGGCAGGGATACGCAGTATTTT. Translated: CASSQLRRGGRDTQYF.

This clone was seen only a few times. The rearrangement joins TRBV19 to TRBJ1-5; no reliable D call. Trimming removed 5 bases at V and 4 bases at J, with 9 bases between. Germline V CDR1 and CDR2: LNHDA, SQIVND (reference sequence). This CDR3 has 13 amino acids. CDR3 coding DNA: TGTGCCAGTAGTGCCCGTACTAATCAGCCCCAGCATTTT. Translating gives CASSARTNQPQHF. Full variable domain (outside the CDR3, taken from reference TRBV19 and TRBJ1-5): DGGITQSPKYLFRKEGQNVTLSCEQNLNHDAMYWYRQDPGQGLRLIYYSQIVNDFQKGDIAEGYSVSREKKESFPLTVTSAQKNPTAFYLCASSARTNQPQHFGDGTRLSIL.

V is TRBV4-1 and J is TRBJ1-5; no reliable D call. This CDR3 region has 16 residues. Germline CDR1 reads MGHRA; CDR2 reads YSYEKL. Trimming cost V 1 base and J 0 bases, with 10 bases left between them. The CDR3: CASSQGPIYSNQPQHF. The CDR3 DNA follows: TGCGCCAGCAGCCAAGGGCCCATTTATAGCAATCAGCCCCAGCATTTT.

The chain recombines TRBV5-1 with TRBJ2-5; 8 nucleotides line up with TRBD1. The germline CDR1 and CDR2 sequences are SGHRS and YFSETQ. Losses at the gene ends were 5 bases for V and 5 bases for J; bases not matched to a gene: 8. The CDR3 length is 14 residues. CDR3 loop: CASRTGQGTETQYF. CDR3 in DNA: TGCGCCAGCAGGACCGGACAGGGCACGGAGACCCAGTACTTC.

In this sample, this clone turned up a few times. This chain joins TRBV30 and TRBJ1-1; perhaps TRBD1 as D (5 bases). The CDR3 extends over 15 amino acids. V was trimmed by 1 base and J by 11 bases, leaving 23 bases between them. Germline-derived CDR1 and CDR2 are GTSNPN and SVGIG (reference sequence). Here the CDR3 reads CAWSESQGGRGLAFF. CDR3 nucleotide sequence: TGTGCCTGGAGTGAGTCCCAGGGAGGACGGGGCCTGGCTTTCTTT.

The rearrangement links TRBV28 to TRBJ2-1, with 8 bases matching TRBD2. Germline CDR1 and CDR2: MDHEN and SYDVKM. The ends lost 5 bases at V and 6 bases at J; junction bases unmatched: 9. This CDR3 is built from 15 residues. The CDR3 bases are TGTGCCAGCAGTACGCCGGGACTAGGAGTCAATGAGCAGTTCTTC. Its translation is CASSTPGLGVNEQFF.

A note on this clone: The sample holds other DNA sequences that translate to the same CDR3. This chain's CDR3 is CASSPEYEQYF. DNA of the CDR3: TGTGCCAGCTCACCTGAGTACGAGCAGTACTTC. The rearrangement uses TRBV18 and TRBJ2-7; D is uncertain. V dropped 3 bases and J dropped 4 bases, with 4 bases sitting between them. The CDR3 is 11 amino acids. Germline V gene data show CDR1 as KGHSH and CDR2 as LQKENI.

The chain is built from TRBV3-1 (or the pseudogene TRBV3-2) and TRBJ1-4; 8 nucleotides align to TRBD1. V shed 3 bases and J 4 bases; nucleotides not matched to a gene: 7. The CDR3 loop spans 16 amino acids. Germline V gene lookup returns CDR1 LGHDT and CDR2 YNNKEL (reference sequence). This CDR3 reads CASSHRTGRDNEKLFF. CDR3 bases: TGTGCCAGCAGCCACCGGACAGGGAGAGATAATGAAAAACTGTTTTTT.

The chain has TRBV30 and TRBJ1-1; D is possibly TRBD1 (5 bases). V was cut by 8 bases and J by 1 base, with 14 bases left in between. Germline CDR1 reads GTSNPN; CDR2 reads SVGIG (reference sequence). The CDR3 runs 13 residues. The CDR3 coding sequence is TGTGCCGCCCGGGGGTTCGGGAACACTGAAGCTTTCTTT. Translating it yields CAARGFGNTEAFF.

This clone was seen once. The gene calls are TRBV6-2 or TRBV6-3 and TRBJ1-2; D remains unclear. The CDR3 contains 12 residues. CDR1 and CDR2 (germline): MNHEY, SVGEGT. V lost 3 bases and J lost 4, with 6 bases in between. CDR3 loop: CASSYGIYGYTF. Written as DNA, the CDR3 is TGTGCCAGCAGTTATGGCATCTATGGCTACACCTTC.

This chain uses TRBV12-3 or TRBV12-4 with TRBJ1-2; D possibly corresponds to TRBD1 (5 bases). The CDR3 covers 13 residues. V was pared by 1 base and J by 8 bases, with 11 bases between. CDR3 sequence (DNA): TGTGCCAGCAGTTTAGGCCAGGGAAACGGCTACACCTTC. This codes for CASSLGQGNGYTF.

V gene TRBV6-5 combines with J gene TRBJ1-5; D remains ambiguous. CDR3 length: 15 amino acids. V shed 8 bases and J shed 0 bases, with 14 bases lying between them. CDR1 is MNHEY, CDR2 SVGAGI, per germline. Here the CDR3 reads CASGSRPYSNQPQHF. CDR3 coding DNA: TGTGCCAGCGGGAGCAGACCGTATAGCAATCAGCCCCAGCATTTT.

J is TRBJ2-3 and V is TRBV18, with TRBD2 as a possible D gene (5 bases). V was cut by 6 bases and J by 1 base, with 14 bases left in between. The CDR3 is made up of 15 amino acids. Per germline, CDR1 KGHSH and CDR2 LQKENI. The CDR3 is CASSGLPGGTDTQYF. The CDR3 DNA follows: TGTGCCAGCTCCGGACTTCCTGGCGGCACAGATACGCAGTATTTT.

The V and J genes are TRBV10-3 and TRBJ2-5; 9 bases are shared with TRBD2. Germline V lookup: CDR1 ENHRY, CDR2 SYGVKD. The V and J ends lost 6 bases and 0 bases, in that order; junction bases with no gene match: 5. This CDR3 is 15 amino acids long. The DNA of the CDR3 is TGTGCCATCAGGACTAGCGGAGATTACCAAGAGACCCAGTACTTC. Its protein product is CAIRTSGDYQETQYF.

The CDR3 nucleotides are TGTGCCAGCAGTCCCTCGACAGGGGGTTTTGGCTACACCTTC. Translating it yields CASSPSTGGFGYTF. The J gene is TRBJ1-2, the V gene TRBV6-4, with 9 nucleotides matching TRBD1. J lost 7 bases, V lost 5 bases, and 8 bases had no gene match. This CDR3 has 14 residues. CDR1 is MRHNA, CDR2 SNTAGT, per germline.

The rearrangement links TRBV5-1 to TRBJ2-7; D is possibly TRBD2 (6 bases). CDR1 is SGHRS and CDR2 is YFSETQ in the germline V gene. The CDR3 is made up of 15 amino acids. V lost 1 base and J lost 1, with 12 bases in between. Written as DNA, the CDR3 is TGCGCCAGCAGCTTGAGTTTTGGGGGGTCCTACGAGCAGTACTTC. This encodes CASSLSFGGSYEQYF.

A few counts support this clone. V usage is TRBV5-1 and J usage is TRBJ1-2; D is possibly TRBD1 (5 bases). Germline CDR1 reads SGHRS; CDR2 reads YFSETQ. The V gene lost 6 bases and the J gene lost 4 bases, with 16 bases spanning the gap. The CDR3 totals 14 residues. Here the CDR3 DNA reads TGCGCCAGCAACTCAAACGGGGGAACCTATGGCTACACCTTC. Translating it yields CASNSNGGTYGYTF.

The table lists this clone with a count of one. The chain couples TRBV5-6 to TRBJ1-2; TRBD1 agrees at 7 bases. Germline V gene sequence: CDR1 SGHDT, CDR2 YYEEEE. With 4 bases clipped from V and 0 bases from J, the junction kept 3 bases outside the gene matches. The CDR3 spans 14 residues. In nucleotides, the CDR3 is TGTGCCAGCAGCCCAGGACAGGCTAACTATGGCTACACCTTC. Translating gives CASSPGQANYGYTF.

This sequence joins TRBV7-9 and TRBJ2-7; D might be TRBD2 (5 bases). The CDR3 spans 15 residues. Germline assignment: CDR1 SEHNR and CDR2 FQNEAQ (reference sequence). Deletions cut 7 bases from V and 0 bases from J, with 16 bases between. CDR3 in amino acids: CASTPGGGISYEQYF. CDR3 coding DNA: TGTGCCAGCACGCCCGGAGGTGGGATCTCCTACGAGCAGTACTTC. Based on the CDR3 plus reference TRBV7-9 and TRBJ2-7, the full variable domain is DTGVSQNPRHKITKRGQNVTFRCDPISEHNRLYWYRQTLGQGPEFLTYFQNEAQLEKSRLLSDRFSAERPKGSFSTLEIQRTEQGDSAMYLCASTPGGGISYEQYFGPGTRLTVT.

The chain joins TRBV5-6 to TRBJ1-6; 7 bases are a match to TRBD1. V gave up 8 bases and J gave up 7 bases; unmatched junction bases: 6. The CDR3 runs to 13 residues. From germline, CDR1 is SGHDT and CDR2 YYEEEE. CDR3 sequence reads: CASKTGSNSPLHF. The CDR3 DNA is TGTGCCAGTAAGACAGGGAGCAATTCACCCCTCCACTTT.

V and J are TRBV11-2 and TRBJ1-3, with 7 bases matching TRBD1. This CDR3 comprises 15 residues. Per germline, CDR1 SGHAT and CDR2 FQNNGV. After removal of 7 bases from V and 0 bases from J, the junction contained 6 bases not matched to a gene. The CDR3 here is CASTRTGSSGNTIYF. The CDR3 region has the DNA TGTGCCAGCACCCGGACAGGCAGCTCTGGAAACACCATATATTTT.

The rearrangement uses TRBV2 and TRBJ1-4; D may be TRBD1 (5 bases). V was pared by 7 bases and J by 6 bases, with 18 bases between. This CDR3 has 15 amino acids. CDR1 is SNHLY, CDR2 FYNNEI, per germline. The CDR3 loop is CASMQRQWSHEKLFF. CDR3 nucleotide sequence: TGTGCCAGCATGCAAAGACAGTGGTCTCATGAAAAACTGTTTTTT.

The rearrangement joins TRBV6-2 or TRBV6-3 to TRBJ1-2, with D possibly TRBD1 on 5 matching bases. This CDR3 region has 12 residues. Germline loops: CDR1 MNHEY, CDR2 SVGEGT. The V gene lost 5 bases and the J gene lost 4 bases, with 8 bases spanning the gap. CDR3 sequence reads: CASSDSPYGYTF. The CDR3 nucleotides read TGTGCCAGCAGTGACAGTCCCTATGGCTACACCTTC.

The rearrangement uses TRBV6-6 and TRBJ2-1; 8 bases agree with TRBD1. With V trimmed by 7 bases and J by 4 bases, 9 bases remained unmatched. This CDR3 region has 15 residues. From germline, CDR1 is MNHNY and CDR2 SVGAGI (reference sequence). CDR3 nucleotide sequence: TGTGCCAGCAACCCCCCGGACAGGGCTTACAATGAGCAGTTCTTC. Translation: CASNPPDRAYNEQFF.

The rearrangement links TRBV7-8 to TRBJ2-1, with D perhaps TRBD2 (6 bases). V was cut by 8 bases and J by 6 bases, with 14 bases left in between. This CDR3 has 13 residues. Germline V CDR1 and CDR2: SGHVS, FQNEAQ. This chain's CDR3 is CASYGGSGNEQFF. CDR3 DNA sequence: TGTGCCAGCTACGGAGGTAGCGGCAATGAGCAGTTCTTC.

The gene calls are TRBV5-1 and TRBJ2-1; TRBD2 agrees at 7 bases. With V trimmed by 4 bases and J by 3 bases, 10 bases remained unmatched. Germline-derived CDR1 and CDR2 are SGHRS and YFSETQ. This CDR3 has 16 amino acids. The CDR3 DNA reads as TGCGCCAGCAGCGATCCACTAGCGAACGGCTACAATGAGCAGTTCTTC. The encoded protein is CASSDPLANGYNEQFF.

V gene TRBV5-1 combines with J gene TRBJ1-2; D possibly corresponds to TRBD1 (5 bases). The CDR3 spans 16 residues. Germline CDR1 reads SGHRS; CDR2 reads YFSETQ. Trimming left V 0 bases short and J 4 bases short, with 16 bases between. The CDR3 loop reads CASSLEGPATLYGYTF. Written as DNA, the CDR3 is TGCGCCAGCAGCTTGGAGGGGCCAGCCACGCTCTATGGCTACACCTTC.

V is TRBV7-8 and J is TRBJ2-7; TRBD2 aligns across 11 bases. Trimming took 2 bases from V and 2 from J; bases not matched to a gene: 11. Germline V gene lookup returns CDR1 SGHVS and CDR2 FQNEAQ. This CDR3 has 18 amino acids. Here the CDR3 reads CASSLHLAGGPKTYEQYF. CDR3 DNA: TGTGCCAGCAGCTTACATCTAGCGGGGGGTCCCAAAACCTACGAGCAGTACTTC. Full variable domain (rest looked up from reference TRBV7-8 and TRBJ2-7): GAGVSQSPRYKVAKRGQDVALRCDPISGHVSLFWYQQALGQGPEFLTYFQNEAQLDKSGLPSDRFFAERPEGSVSTLKIQRTQQEDSAVYLCASSLHLAGGPKTYEQYFGPGTRLTVT.

V gene TRBV3-1 (or the pseudogene TRBV3-2) combines with J gene TRBJ1-2; D not resolved. The CDR3 is 13 amino acids. CDR1 and CDR2 (germline): LGHDT, YNNKEL (reference sequence). Trimming cost V 0 bases and J 4 bases, with 6 bases left between them. CDR3 DNA: TGTGCCAGCAGCCAAGAAACAGCCTATGGCTACACCTTC. This sequence encodes CASSQETAYGYTF.

This clone was seen just once. The chain couples TRBV10-3 to TRBJ1-1, with a tentative D call TRBD1 (6 bases). Trimming took off 7 bases at V and 3 bases at J, with 12 bases between the two ends. This CDR3 is 13 amino acids long. CDR1 and CDR2 from the germline V gene are ENHRY and SYGVKD. The CDR3 region has the DNA TGTGCCATCACCCAGGGGCTGGACACTGAAGCTTTCTTT. Its protein product is CAITQGLDTEAFF.

The chain is built from TRBV9 and TRBJ1-2, with a possible D match to TRBD1 (6 bases). CDR1 is SGDLS, CDR2 YYNGEE, per germline. Trimming cost V 0 bases and J 3 bases, with 12 bases left between them. CDR3 length equals 15 residues. The DNA for the CDR3 is TGTGCCAGCAGCGTAGCCTCGACAGGCGACTATGGCTACACCTTC. Translation: CASSVASTGDYGYTF.

This clone was found once. The chain has TRBV5-1 and TRBJ2-7; 9 bases agree with TRBD1. This CDR3 has 13 amino acids. Trimming cost V 5 bases and J 3 bases; bases outside gene matches: 3. The V gene's germline CDR1 is SGHRS and CDR2 YFSETQ. CDR3 protein: CASRRTGDYEQYF. In DNA, the CDR3 is TGCGCCAGCAGACGGACAGGGGACTACGAGCAGTACTTC.